Listed here is a single T cell receptor beta chain. TCRdb used MiXCR to reprocess the RT-PCR reads, holding one entry per CDR3 protein. The sample includes 65,000 to 80,000 distinct CDR3 sequences, 26% of them seen just once. This sample is part of a study of patients and donors after allogeneic stem cell transplantation. Looked up from germline, CDR1 is MNHEY and CDR2 is SMNVEV (reference sequence). CDR3 length: 14 residues. V was clipped by 2 bases and J by 3 bases, with 7 bases between them. Sample: blood, either unsorted or a sorted T cell fraction (not recorded which). The sequence was collected from a human donor who was either an allogeneic HSCT recipient or a stem cell or donor lymphocyte infusion donor (not recorded which). It is not recorded whose cells these are; they may come from a transplant donor. The V call is TRBV27, the J call TRBJ2-2; the D is unclear. The DNA for the CDR3 is TGTGCCAGCAGTTTAAGGTGGTACACCGGGGAGCTGTTTTTT. This gives the protein CASSLRWYTGELFF.